The 2 T cell receptor beta chains below all came from one sample that was sequenced in a study of cytomegalovirus exposure and HLA in healthy donors. Measured with immunoSEQ multiplex PCR; TCRdb has only the in-frame clones, and not every one. The sample has 90,000 or so clones, 85% seen once. Material for sequencing was PBMCs. All receptors come from a man between 18 and 35 years old in good health and CMV-seropositive.

The J gene is TRBJ1-1, the V gene TRBV5-4; 7 bases line up with TRBD1. V was clipped by 0 bases and J by 8 bases; unmatched bases: 13. Looked up from germline, CDR1 is SGHNT and CDR2 is YYREEE (reference sequence). CDR3 length equals 16 residues. The CDR3: CASSLGQGGYSGEAFF. The CDR3 DNA is TGTGCCAGCAGCTTGGGACAGGGCGGTTATTCAGGGGAAGCTTTCTTT.

CDR3 residues: CASSHRTGVGNQPQHF. Here the CDR3 DNA reads TGCGCCAGCAGCCACCGGACAGGGGTAGGTAATCAGCCCCAGCATTTT. The chain combines TRBV4-1 with TRBJ1-5; 9 bases are a match to TRBD1. With 3 bases clipped from V and 4 bases from J, the junction kept 7 bases outside the gene matches. The CDR3 is made up of 16 amino acids. Germline loops: CDR1 MGHRA, CDR2 YSYEKL.